The clone carrying this T cell receptor beta chain was found once. Antigen unknown. The germline V and J ends were trimmed by 3 bases and 2 bases, with 8 bases remaining between them. The CDR3 length is 15 residues. CDR1 and CDR2 (germline): SNHLY, FYNNEI. The record originates from a study of siplizumab effects on memory and regulatory T cells. Overall study results and limits: Some alloreactive sequences were traceable to unstimulated CD4+ memory cells, and siplizumab significantly reduced them. Treg origin accounted for an average of nearly 70% of mappable alloreactive CD4+ clones with siplizumab and 25% to 30% in controls.

Per-sample assaying covered 95,000 to 100,000 TCR templates. The table came from immunoSEQ multiplex PCR; TCRdb's copy has only in-frame clones and leaves some out. Among about 100,000 clones listed, 85% to 95% were seen once. The rearrangement joins TRBV2 to TRBJ2-6; D remains unclear. The origin of this receptor is a human donor in good health. The sequencing input was non-Treg CD4+ T cells sorted from blood. The CDR3 DNA sequence: TGTGCCAGCAGTGATGGTGGAGCTGGGGCCAACGTCCTGACTTTC. Its translation: CASSDGGAGANVLTF.